The T cell receptor (beta chain) described here comes from a study of cytomegalovirus exposure and HLA in healthy donors. Study as a whole: Around 200 million T cells yielded approximately 100 million unique TCR beta sequences, as an earlier analysis found. Study-level findings and limits: Analysis was carried out at a later point, and it linked a missense DCLRE1C variant to TCR beta V- and J-gene trimming.

With 60 Vbeta and 13 Jbeta primers, the PCR was carried out. Method: immunoSEQ multiplex PCR; TCRdb's copy keeps in-frame clones and lacks some. The profile shows nearly 110,000 clones, 71% of them singletons. In regard to this clone: The target antigen is unknown.

When sampled, the donors appeared nominally healthy, though they likely had unrecorded immune exposures. Source material: PBMCs. This TCR derives from a female donor in good health and CMV-seronegative.

CDR3 sequence reads: CASSLARGGMSGANVLTF. CDR3 DNA: TGCGCCAGCAGCTTGGCACGCGGGGGGATGTCTGGGGCCAACGTCCTGACTTTC. The chain carries TRBV5-1 and TRBJ2-6; 8 nucleotides match TRBD2. Trimming cost V 0 bases and J 1 base; bases outside gene matches: 6. Germline V CDR1 and CDR2: SGHRS, YFSETQ. The CDR3 totals 18 residues.